This T cell receptor beta chain stems from a study of cytomegalovirus exposure and HLA in healthy donors. Study-wide results and caveats: Some segments of the V type, notably TRBV6-2 and TRBV6-3, were excluded as indistinguishable.

Vbeta (60) and Jbeta (13) primers were used in the PCR. In the original workflow: An analysis that came later counted 60 million to 80 million unique TCR beta chains, around 12 million shared. The data were produced by immunoSEQ multiplex PCR, yet TCRdb's version contains in-frame clones alone and is incomplete. Clonal size and the V and J genes are those of that table, whereas D and trimming came from the DNA. The sample holds 30,000 to 45,000 clones, roughly 88% seen once. The V end was cut by 2 bases, the J end by 6 bases, with 18 bases between. The CDR3 is 15 residues long. Per germline, CDR1 SGHNT and CDR2 YYREEE (reference sequence). This clone was seen only a few times. As yet, its antigen is unknown.

Material for sequencing was PBMCs. The receptor's source is a woman aged 40 to 50 in good health and CMV-seropositive. The rearrangement joins TRBV5-4 to TRBJ2-7; TRBD2 is a possible D gene (6 bases). CDR3: CASSFSGTGRGEQYF. DNA of the CDR3: TGTGCCAGCAGCTTCTCAGGGACGGGGCGGGGCGAGCAGTACTTC.